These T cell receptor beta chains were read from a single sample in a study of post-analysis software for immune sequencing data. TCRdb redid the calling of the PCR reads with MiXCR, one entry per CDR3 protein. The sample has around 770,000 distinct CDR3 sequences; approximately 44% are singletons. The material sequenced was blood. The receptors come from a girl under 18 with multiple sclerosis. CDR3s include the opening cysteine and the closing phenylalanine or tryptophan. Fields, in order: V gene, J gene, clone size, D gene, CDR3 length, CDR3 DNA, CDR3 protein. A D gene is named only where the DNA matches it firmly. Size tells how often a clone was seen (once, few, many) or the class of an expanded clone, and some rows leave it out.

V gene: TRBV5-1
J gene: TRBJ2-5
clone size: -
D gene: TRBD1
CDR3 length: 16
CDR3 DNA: TGCGCCAGCAGCTTAACCGGGACAGGGGGCGAAGAGACCCAGTACTTC
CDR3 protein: CASSLTGTGGEETQYF

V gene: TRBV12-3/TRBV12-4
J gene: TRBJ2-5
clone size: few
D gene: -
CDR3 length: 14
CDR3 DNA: TGTGCCAGCAGTTTTATCTCCGCTGGGGAGACCCAGTACTTC
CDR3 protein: CASSFISAGETQYF

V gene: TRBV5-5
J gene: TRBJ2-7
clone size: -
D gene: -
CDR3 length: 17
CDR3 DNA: TGTGCCAGCAGCCGGCCTGGTGAGGGGCACCCTTCCTACGAGCAGTACTTC
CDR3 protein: CASSRPGEGHPSYEQYF

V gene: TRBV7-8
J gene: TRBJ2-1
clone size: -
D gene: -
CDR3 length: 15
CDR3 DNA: TGTGCCAGCAGCCCGGAAAGGGGGTCCTACAATGAGCAGTTCTTC
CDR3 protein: CASSPERGSYNEQFF

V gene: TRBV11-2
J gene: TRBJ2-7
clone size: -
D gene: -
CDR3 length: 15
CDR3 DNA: TGTGCCAGCAGCCAACTAGGGGACGGTATCTACGAGCAGTACTTC
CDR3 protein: CASSQLGDGIYEQYF

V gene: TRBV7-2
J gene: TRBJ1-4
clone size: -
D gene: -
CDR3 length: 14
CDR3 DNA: TGTGCCAGCACCTGGGGAGGGGCTAATGAAAAACTGTTTTTT
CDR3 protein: CASTWGGANEKLFF

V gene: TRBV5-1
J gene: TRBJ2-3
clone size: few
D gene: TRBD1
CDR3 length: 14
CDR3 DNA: TGCGCCAGCGTGGACAGGGGATCGGCGGATACGCAGTATTTT
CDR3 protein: CASVDRGSADTQYF

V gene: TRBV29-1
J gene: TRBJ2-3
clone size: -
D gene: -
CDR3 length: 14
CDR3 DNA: TGCAGCGTTGAGAGCGGCTATGGGACAGATACGCAGTATTTT
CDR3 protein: CSVESGYGTDTQYF

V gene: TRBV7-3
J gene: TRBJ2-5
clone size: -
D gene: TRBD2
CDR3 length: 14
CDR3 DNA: TGTGCCAGCAGCTTACTCGGCGGGAGGGAGACCCAGTACTTC
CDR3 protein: CASSLLGGRETQYF

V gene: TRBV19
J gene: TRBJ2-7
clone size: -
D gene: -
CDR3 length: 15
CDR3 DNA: TGTGCCAGTAGCTATATAGCGCGGAGCTACTACGAGCAGTACTTC
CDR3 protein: CASSYIARSYYEQYF

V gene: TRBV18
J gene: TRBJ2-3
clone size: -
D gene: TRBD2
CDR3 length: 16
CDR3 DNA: TGTGCCAGCTCACCAGGAGCGGGAGAGGCGACAGATACGCAGTATTTT
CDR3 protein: CASSPGAGEATDTQYF

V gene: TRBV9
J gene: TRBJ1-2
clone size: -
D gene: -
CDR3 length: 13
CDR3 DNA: TGTGCCAGCAGCCTCGGACTCGGGGGTGGCTACACCTTC
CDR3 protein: CASSLGLGGGYTF

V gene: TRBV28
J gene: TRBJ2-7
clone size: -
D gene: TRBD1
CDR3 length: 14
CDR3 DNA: TGTGCCAGCAGTTCATCGGGACAGGAATACGAGCAGTACTTC
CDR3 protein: CASSSSGQEYEQYF

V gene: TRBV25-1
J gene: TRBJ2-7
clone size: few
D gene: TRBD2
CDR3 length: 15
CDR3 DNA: TGTGCCAGCAGTGAATTAGCGGGTATCTCGGGGGAGCAGTACTTC
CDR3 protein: CASSELAGISGEQYF

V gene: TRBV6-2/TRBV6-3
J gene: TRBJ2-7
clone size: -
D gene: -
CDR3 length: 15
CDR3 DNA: TGTGCCAGCGAGGGGGCGGGAGTATTCCCCTACGAGCAGTACTTC
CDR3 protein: CASEGAGVFPYEQYF

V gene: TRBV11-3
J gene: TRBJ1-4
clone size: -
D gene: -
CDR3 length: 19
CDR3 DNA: TGTGCCAGCAGCTTTCTCCTCCTCGGCGGGGCTGCAACTAATGAAAAACTGTTTTTT
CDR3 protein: CASSFLLLGGAATNEKLFF

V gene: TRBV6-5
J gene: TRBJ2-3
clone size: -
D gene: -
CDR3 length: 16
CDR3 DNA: TGTGCCAGCAGTTACTCGATATGGTGGGAGTCAGATACGCAGTATTTT
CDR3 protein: CASSYSIWWESDTQYF

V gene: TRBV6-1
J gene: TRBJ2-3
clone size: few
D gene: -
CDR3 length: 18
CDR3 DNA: TGTGCCAGCAGTGAGTTCAGCGGCACTACGGGGGGCACAGATACGCAGTATTTT
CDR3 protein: CASSEFSGTTGGTDTQYF

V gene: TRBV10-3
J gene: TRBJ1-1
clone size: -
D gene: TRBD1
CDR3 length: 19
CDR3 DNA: TGTGCCATCAGTGAATTCGGGACAGCCCGTGTCCATATGAACACTGAAGCTTTCTTT
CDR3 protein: CAISEFGTARVHMNTEAFF

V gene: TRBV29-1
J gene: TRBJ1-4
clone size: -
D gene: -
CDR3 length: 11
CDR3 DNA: TGCGCGGGGGGGCAATATGAAAAACTGTTTTTT
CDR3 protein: CAGGQYEKLFF

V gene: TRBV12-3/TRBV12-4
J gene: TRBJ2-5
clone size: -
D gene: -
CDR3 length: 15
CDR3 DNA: TGTGCCAGCCTAGACGGACGAGTTGAAGGAGAGACCCAGTACTTC
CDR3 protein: CASLDGRVEGETQYF

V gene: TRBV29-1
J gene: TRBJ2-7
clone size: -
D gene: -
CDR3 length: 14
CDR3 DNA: TGCAGCGTTGTCCAGCAAGGGAGCTCCTACGAGCAGTACTTC
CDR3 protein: CSVVQQGSSYEQYF

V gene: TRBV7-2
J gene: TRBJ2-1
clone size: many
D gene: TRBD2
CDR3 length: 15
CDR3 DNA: TGTGCCAGCAGCTTAGGTGCGGGAGGTCTGAATGAGCAGTTCTTC
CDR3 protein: CASSLGAGGLNEQFF

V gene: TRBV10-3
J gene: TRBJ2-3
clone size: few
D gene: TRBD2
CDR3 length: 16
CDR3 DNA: TGTGCCATCAGTGAGTTCCCCCTAGCGGGAGGGGATACGCAGTATTTT
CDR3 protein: CAISEFPLAGGDTQYF

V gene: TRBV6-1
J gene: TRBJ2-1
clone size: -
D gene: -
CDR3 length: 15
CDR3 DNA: TGTGCCAGCAGTGATCAGCGACAAGGGGGGAATGAGCAGTTCTTC
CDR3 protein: CASSDQRQGGNEQFF

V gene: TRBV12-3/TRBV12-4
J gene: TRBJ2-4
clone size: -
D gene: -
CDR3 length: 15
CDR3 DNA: TGTGCCAGCAGCTCACGGGCAGAGGCCAAAAACATTCAGTACTTC
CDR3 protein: CASSSRAEAKNIQYF

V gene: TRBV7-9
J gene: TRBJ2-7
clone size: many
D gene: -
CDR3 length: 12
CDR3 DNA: TGTGCCAGCAGCTTAACCCCCTACGAGCAGTACTTC
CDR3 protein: CASSLTPYEQYF

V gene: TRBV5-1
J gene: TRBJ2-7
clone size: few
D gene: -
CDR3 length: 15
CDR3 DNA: TGCGCCAGCAGCTTGGCCGACAGGTATCGTGACGAGCAGTACTTC
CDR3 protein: CASSLADRYRDEQYF

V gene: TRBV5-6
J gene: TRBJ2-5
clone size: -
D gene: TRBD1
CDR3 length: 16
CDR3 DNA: TGTGCCAGCAGCCCGTCGGGACAGCGGTACCAAGAGACCCAGTACTTC
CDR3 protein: CASSPSGQRYQETQYF

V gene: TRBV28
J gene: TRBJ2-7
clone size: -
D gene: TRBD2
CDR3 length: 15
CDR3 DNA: TGTGCCAGCAGCCTACCGGGACTAGCGGACTACGAGCAGTACTTC
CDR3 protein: CASSLPGLADYEQYF

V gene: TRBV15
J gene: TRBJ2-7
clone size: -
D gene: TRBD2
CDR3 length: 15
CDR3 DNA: TGTGCCACCAGCAGAGGCCAGCGGGAGTACCACGAGCAGTACTTC
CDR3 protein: CATSRGQREYHEQYF

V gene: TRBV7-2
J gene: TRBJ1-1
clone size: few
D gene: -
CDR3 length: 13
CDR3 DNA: TGTGCCAGCAGCTTAGGGGGGGGCGACGTGGCTTTCTTT
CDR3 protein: CASSLGGGDVAFF

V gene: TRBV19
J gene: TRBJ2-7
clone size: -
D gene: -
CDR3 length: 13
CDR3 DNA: TGTGCCAGTAGTTCCGGGCATAACTACGAGCAGTACTTC
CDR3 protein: CASSSGHNYEQYF

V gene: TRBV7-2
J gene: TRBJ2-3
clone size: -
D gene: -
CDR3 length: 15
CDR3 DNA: TGTGCCAGCAGCTTCCGGCTTGGGGGTTCAGATACGCAGTATTTT
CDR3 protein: CASSFRLGGSDTQYF

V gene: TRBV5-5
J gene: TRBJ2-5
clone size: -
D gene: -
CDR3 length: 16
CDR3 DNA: TGTGCCAGCAGCTTGGCTCAGGGACCCCCCACGGAGACCCAGTACTTC
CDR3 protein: CASSLAQGPPTETQYF

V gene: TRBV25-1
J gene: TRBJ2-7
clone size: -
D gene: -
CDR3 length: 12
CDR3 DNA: TGTGCCAGCAGTCTCGGGGCCACTGAGCAGTACTTC
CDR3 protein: CASSLGATEQYF

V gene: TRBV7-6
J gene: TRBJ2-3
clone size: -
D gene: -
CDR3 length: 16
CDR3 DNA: TGTGCCAGCAGCTTAGTCGCGGCGCGGAGCACAGATACGCAGTATTTT
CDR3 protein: CASSLVAARSTDTQYF

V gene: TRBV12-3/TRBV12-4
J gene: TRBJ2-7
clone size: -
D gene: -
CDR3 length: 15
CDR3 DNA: TGTGCCAGCAGTCTTACAGGGTACAAGTCCTACGAGCAGTACTTC
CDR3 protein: CASSLTGYKSYEQYF

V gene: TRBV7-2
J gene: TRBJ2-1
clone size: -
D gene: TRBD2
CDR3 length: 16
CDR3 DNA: TGTGCCAGCAGCGTTGGGGGCGGGAGGGCCGGTAATGAGCAGTTCTTC
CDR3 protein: CASSVGGGRAGNEQFF

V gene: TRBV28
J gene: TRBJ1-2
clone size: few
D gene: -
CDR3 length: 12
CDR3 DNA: TGTGCCAGCAGTTTGTTGGGTAGCGGCTACACCTTC
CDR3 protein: CASSLLGSGYTF

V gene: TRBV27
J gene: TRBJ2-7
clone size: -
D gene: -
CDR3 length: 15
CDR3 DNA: TGTGCCAGCAGTTTGGGTCCGGGACAAGCTCTCGAGCAGTACTTC
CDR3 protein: CASSLGPGQALEQYF

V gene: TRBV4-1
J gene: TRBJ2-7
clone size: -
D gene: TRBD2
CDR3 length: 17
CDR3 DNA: TGCGCCAGCAGCCAAGGAGGACTAGCGGACGGCTCCTACGAGCAGTACTTC
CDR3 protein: CASSQGGLADGSYEQYF

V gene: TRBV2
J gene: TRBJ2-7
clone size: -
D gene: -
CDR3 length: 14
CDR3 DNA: TGTGCCAGCAAAGAACAGGGACCGACCTACGAGCAGTACTTC
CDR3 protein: CASKEQGPTYEQYF

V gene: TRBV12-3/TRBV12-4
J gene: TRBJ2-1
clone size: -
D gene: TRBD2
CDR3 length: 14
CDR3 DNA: TGTGCCAGCAGCCGGGAGGGCCTTTCCAATGAGCAGTTCTTC
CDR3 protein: CASSREGLSNEQFF

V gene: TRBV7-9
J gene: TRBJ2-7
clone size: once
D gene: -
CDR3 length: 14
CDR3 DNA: TGTGCCAGCAGCGCAAGAGGGGTACCCTACGAGCAGTACTTC
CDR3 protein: CASSARGVPYEQYF

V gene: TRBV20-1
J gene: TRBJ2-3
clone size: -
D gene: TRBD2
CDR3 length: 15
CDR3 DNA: TGCAGTGCTAGAGGGACTAGCGGGGACACAGATACGCAGTATTTT
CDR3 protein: CSARGTSGDTDTQYF

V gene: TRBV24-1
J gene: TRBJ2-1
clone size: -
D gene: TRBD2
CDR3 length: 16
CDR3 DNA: TGTGCCACCAGTGATCATAGCGGGAGGGCCCTGGATGAGCAGTTCTTC
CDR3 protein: CATSDHSGRALDEQFF

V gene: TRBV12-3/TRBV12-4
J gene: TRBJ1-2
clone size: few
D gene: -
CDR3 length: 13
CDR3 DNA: TGTGCCAGCAGTCCCGTGGGGAACTATGGCTACACCTTC
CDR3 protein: CASSPVGNYGYTF

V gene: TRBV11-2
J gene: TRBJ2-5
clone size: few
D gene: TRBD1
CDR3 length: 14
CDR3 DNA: TGTGCCAGCAGCTTCCTAGACAGGGCAGAGACCCAGTACTTC
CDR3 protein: CASSFLDRAETQYF

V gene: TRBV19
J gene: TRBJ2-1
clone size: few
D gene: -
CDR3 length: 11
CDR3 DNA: TGTGCCAGTAGTAGGGCTAGCGAGCAGTTCTTC
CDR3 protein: CASSRASEQFF

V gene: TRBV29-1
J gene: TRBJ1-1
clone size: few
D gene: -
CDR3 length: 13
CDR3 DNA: TGCAGCGTCCTGGGGGGCGGGAACACTGAAGCTTTCTTT
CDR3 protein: CSVLGGGNTEAFF

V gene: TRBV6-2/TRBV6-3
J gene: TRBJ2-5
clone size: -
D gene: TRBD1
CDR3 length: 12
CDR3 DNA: TGTGCCACTAGAGGACAGGGGAGTGAGCAGTACTTC
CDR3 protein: CATRGQGSEQYF

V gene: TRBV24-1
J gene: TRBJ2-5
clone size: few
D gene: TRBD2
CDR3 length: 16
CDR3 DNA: TGTGCCACCAGTGATTGGGCAAGCGGGAACGGGGAGACCCAGTACTTC
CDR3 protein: CATSDWASGNGETQYF

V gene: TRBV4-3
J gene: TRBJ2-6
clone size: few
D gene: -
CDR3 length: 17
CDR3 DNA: TGCGCCAGCAGCCGCTACGACAGGACTCCTGGGGCCAACGTCCTGACTTTC
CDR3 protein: CASSRYDRTPGANVLTF